This TCR beta chain was recorded in a study of beta chain features in type 1 diabetes. On this clone: The antigen remains unidentified.

Every bit of the isolated RNA underwent reverse transcription, so sequencing read expressed TCRB transcripts. The table came from immunoSEQ multiplex PCR; TCRdb's copy has only in-frame clones and leaves some out. The sample consists of approximately 90,000 clones, around a third of them appearing once. General study points: Within each of all four CD4+ subsets, Type 1 diabetes patients had TCRB CDR3s that were moderately but significantly shorter. Healthy donors had naive, central memory and Treg TCRB repertoires that appeared less similar than those seen among patients.

Using CD45RO/CCR7/CD25/CD127/CD95/CD27, CD4+ naive, central memory, regulatory and stem cell-like memory cells were sorted. This CDR3 comprises 14 residues. CDR1 is SGHTA and CDR2 is FQGNSA in the germline V gene. V lost 3 bases and J 1 base, leaving 9 bases between the germline ends. The receptor's source is a young woman in good health. V usage is TRBV7-2 and J usage is TRBJ2-5, with D perhaps TRBD2 (6 bases). The sequencing sample was made of stem cell memory CD4+ T cells from blood. CDR3: CASSFLAAQETQYF. Written as DNA, the CDR3 is TGTGCCAGCAGCTTTTTAGCGGCCCAAGAGACCCAGTACTTC. Supplemented by reference TRBV7-2 and TRBJ2-5, the full variable domain reads GAGVSQSPSNKVTEKGKDVELRCDPISGHTALYWYRQSLGQGLEFLIYFQGNSAPDKSGLPSDRFSAERTGGSVSTLTIQRTQQEDSAVYLCASSFLAAQETQYFGPGTRLLVL.